Below are 27 T cell receptor beta chains sequenced from a single sample in a study of glioma-infiltrating T cells after dendritic cell vaccination. The assay was immunoSEQ multiplex PCR, and TCRdb's table has in-frame clones only and misses some. This table has 110,000 or so clones, almost 90% appearing once. Sample time point: after dendritic cell vaccination, including at tumor progression/relapse. Specimen: blood, collected after dendritic cell vaccination. The origin of the receptors is a human donor with glioblastoma.

The CDR3 protein is CASSPPNGGFNNEQFF. The DNA of the CDR3 is TGTGCCAGCTCACCCCCTAATGGGGGGTTCAACAATGAGCAGTTCTTC. The chain is built from TRBV18 and TRBJ2-1; D possibly corresponds to TRBD2 (6 bases). CDR1 is KGHSH and CDR2 is LQKENI in the germline V gene. Trimming removed 3 bases at V and 5 bases at J, with 17 bases between. The CDR3 totals 16 residues.

This rearrangement joins TRBV9 to TRBJ2-5; no reliable D call. The CDR3 has 13 residues. The germline CDR1 and CDR2 sequences are SGDLS and YYNGEE. Trimming cost V 4 bases and J 4 bases, with 11 bases left between them. The CDR3 loop reads CASSPGMRETQYF. The CDR3 DNA follows: TGTGCCAGCAGCCCGGGTATGCGAGAGACCCAGTACTTC.

The chain uses TRBV18 and TRBJ2-2; unclear D gene. The germline gives CDR1 KGHSH, CDR2 LQKENI. This CDR3 comprises 15 residues. Trimming took 1 base from V and 2 from J, leaving 8 bases between them. The CDR3 DNA reads as TGTGCCAGCTCACCACAGCGTATCAACACCGGGGAGCTGTTTTTT. Translating gives CASSPQRINTGELFF. The complete variable domain, with remaining parts taken from reference TRBV18 and TRBJ2-2, reads NAGVMQNPRHLVRRRGQEARLRCSPMKGHSHVYWYRQLPEEGLKFMVYLQKENIIDESGMPKERFSAEFPKEGPSILRIQQVVRGDSAAYFCASSPQRINTGELFFGEGSRLTVL.

V usage is TRBV4-1 and J usage is TRBJ2-7; a weak D match, TRBD1 (5 bases). The CDR3 consists of 16 residues. Germline V CDR1 and CDR2: MGHRA, YSYEKL. Deletions cut 0 bases from V and 0 bases from J, with 12 bases between. The CDR3 DNA reads as TGCGCCAGCAGCCAAGATAGACCAGGGTCCTCCTACGAGCAGTACTTC. This translates into CASSQDRPGSSYEQYF.

V usage is TRBV7-2 and J usage is TRBJ2-1; 10 bases align to TRBD1. The J segment lost 7 bases and the V segment lost 3 bases, leaving 3 bases of the junction unmatched. The CDR3 covers 14 residues. Germline CDR1 is SGHTA and CDR2 is FQGNSA. CDR3: CASSLGQGRNEQFF. In DNA, the CDR3 is TGTGCCAGCAGCTTGGGACAGGGGAGAAATGAGCAGTTCTTC.

The chain links TRBV21-1 to TRBJ2-7; the D call in the table, TRBD2, was not verified against the DNA. TRBV21-1 is annotated as a pseudogene. The CDR3 runs to 16 residues. DNA of the CDR3: TGTGCCAGCAGTGAAAGGGAGCGGGAGGGCCAATACGAGCAGTACTTC. Protein sequence: CASSEREREGQYEQYF.

The chain is built from TRBV19 and TRBJ1-1, with 11 nucleotides matching TRBD1. The trim removed 5 bases at V and 1 base at J, leaving 6 bases unmatched. Germline lookup yields CDR1 LNHDA and CDR2 SQIVND (reference sequence). The CDR3 loop spans 16 amino acids. This CDR3 reads CASSLGTGGTNTEAFF. The CDR3, as DNA: TGTGCCAGTAGTCTTGGGACAGGGGGGACGAACACTGAAGCTTTCTTT.

This clone was seen a handful of times. V usage is TRBV30 and J usage is TRBJ1-1; 9 bases fit TRBD1. This CDR3 has 14 residues. Looked up from germline, CDR1 is GTSNPN and CDR2 is SVGIG (reference sequence). The V gene end was trimmed by 1 base and the J gene end by 9 bases; junction bases not matched to a gene: 9. CDR3 loop: CAWSGGQGVAKAFF. In DNA form, the CDR3 reads TGTGCCTGGAGTGGGGGACAGGGCGTCGCTAAAGCTTTCTTT. Complete variable domain (other parts from reference TRBV30 and TRBJ1-1): SQTIHQWPATLVQPVGSPLSLECTVEGTSNPNLYWYRQAAGRGLQLLFYSVGIGQISSEVPQNLSASRPQDRQFILSSKKLLLSDSGFYLCAWSGGQGVAKAFFGQGTRLTVV.

The genes are TRBV15 and TRBJ2-1; 10 bases match TRBD2. CDR3 size: 15 residues. Looked up from germline, CDR1 is LNHNV and CDR2 is YYDKDF (reference sequence). The V gene end was trimmed by 5 bases and the J gene end by 3 bases; junction bases not matched to a gene: 4. CDR3 DNA: TGTGCCACCAGCCCCAGCGGGAGGGTCTACAATGAGCAGTTCTTC. It yields the protein CATSPSGRVYNEQFF.

This clone was counted a single time. The chain uses TRBV5-1 and TRBJ2-5, with D possibly TRBD1 on 6 matching bases. The last part of the DNA fits TRBJ2-7 better; the J call may be wrong. The CDR3 has 14 residues. CDR1 and CDR2 from the germline V gene are SGHRS and YFSETQ. CDR3 residues: CASSLQGNSYEQYF. CDR3 in DNA: TGCGCCAGCAGCTTGCAGGGGAACTCCTACGAGCAGTACTTC.

The gene calls are TRBV2 and TRBJ1-2, with TRBD1 matching over 11 bases. Germline V lookup: CDR1 SNHLY, CDR2 FYNNEI. This CDR3 has 13 amino acids. With V trimmed by 5 bases and J by 6 bases, 2 bases remained unmatched. DNA for the CDR3: TGTGCCAGCAGTCTGGGACAGGGGGATGGCTACACCTTC. Encoded protein: CASSLGQGDGYTF.

This clone was picked up a small number of times. The J gene is TRBJ2-7, the V gene TRBV6-5, with TRBD1 matching 12 bases. The trim removed 2 bases at V and 4 bases at J, leaving 6 bases unmatched. Germline V gene data show CDR1 as MNHEY and CDR2 as SVGAGI. This CDR3 is built from 16 residues. The CDR3 region is CASSYEGTGGPYEQYF. CDR3 in DNA: TGTGCCAGCAGTTACGAAGGGACAGGGGGCCCTTACGAGCAGTACTTC.

CDR3: CATSRGQGNQPQHF. The CDR3 DNA follows: TGTGCCACCAGCAGGGGGCAGGGCAATCAGCCCCAGCATTTT. The chain joins TRBV15 to TRBJ1-5; D perhaps matches TRBD1 (5 bases). The V end lost 3 bases, the J end lost 2 bases, and 8 bases lay between the germline ends. CDR1 is LNHNV, CDR2 YYDKDF, per germline (reference sequence). CDR3 length: 14 amino acids. The whole variable domain, filled in from reference TRBV15 and TRBJ1-5, reads DAMVIQNPRYQVTQFGKPVTLSCSQTLNHNVMYWYQQKSSQAPKLLFHYYDKDFNNEADTPDNFQSRRPNTSFCFLDIRSPGLGDTAMYLCATSRGQGNQPQHFGDGTRLSIL.

The chain has TRBV10-1 and TRBJ1-6, with 10 bases aligning to TRBD1. The germline V gene has CDR1 WNHNN and CDR2 SYGVQD (reference sequence). Trimming at V came to 9 bases and at J to 8 bases, leaving 1 base not matched to a gene. The CDR3 extends over 12 amino acids. The CDR3, as DNA: TGCGCCAGTGGGACAGGGGATTCACCCCTCCACTTT. Protein sequence: CASGTGDSPLHF.

The chain uses TRBV4-3 and TRBJ1-1; TRBD1 might be the D (6 bases). The CDR3 runs 16 residues. Trimming took off 4 bases at V and 1 base at J, with 16 bases between the two ends. Germline V gives CDR1 LGHNA, CDR2 YSLEER. The CDR3: CASSLNHNRANTEAFF. The CDR3 region has the DNA TGCGCCAGCAGCCTCAACCACAACAGGGCGAACACTGAAGCTTTCTTT.

The chain links TRBV4-1 to TRBJ1-2; D ambiguous. V dropped 0 bases and J dropped 4 bases, with 9 bases sitting between them. CDR1 is MGHRA and CDR2 is YSYEKL in the germline V gene. The CDR3 is 14 residues long. CDR3 DNA sequence: TGCGCCAGCAGCCAAGAGGGCCAGATCTATGGCTACACCTTC. Amino acids: CASSQEGQIYGYTF.

The V call is TRBV5-6, the J call TRBJ2-1, with 7 bases identical to TRBD2. Germline-derived CDR1 and CDR2 are SGHDT and YYEEEE. Trimming at V came to 4 bases and at J to 4 bases, leaving 5 bases not matched to a gene. The CDR3 contains 14 residues. The CDR3 protein is CASSNGRPYNEQFF. CDR3 bases: TGTGCCAGCAGCAACGGGAGGCCGTACAATGAGCAGTTCTTC.

The chain has TRBV2 and TRBJ1-2, with D maybe TRBD1 (5 bases). CDR3 length equals 14 residues. Germline assignment: CDR1 SNHLY and CDR2 FYNNEI. Trimming removed 6 bases from V and 5 bases from J, with 16 bases in between. CDR3 sequence (DNA): TGTGCCAGCAGGGGGAATTCAGGGAATTATGGCTACACCTTC. This codes for CASRGNSGNYGYTF. The variable domain in full, with the rest retrieved from reference TRBV2 and TRBJ1-2, is EPEVTQTPSHQVTQMGQEVILRCVPISNHLYFYWYRQILGQKVEFLVSFYNNEISEKSEIFDDQFSVERPDGSNFTLKIRSTKLEDSAMYFCASRGNSGNYGYTFGSGTRLTVV.

The V gene is TRBV18, the J gene TRBJ2-5; TRBD2 is a possible D gene (5 bases). The CDR3 is 15 residues long. Germline loops: CDR1 KGHSH, CDR2 LQKENI. V lost 4 bases and J 0 bases, leaving 12 bases between the germline ends. The CDR3 reads CASSLAGLNQETQYF. The DNA of the CDR3 is TGTGCCAGCTCACTCGCGGGCCTGAACCAAGAGACCCAGTACTTC.

The rearrangement joins TRBV10-2 to TRBJ2-7, with 8 bases fitting TRBD2. This CDR3 is built from 14 residues. The germline V gene encodes CDR1 WSHSY and CDR2 SAAADI. V trimming: 8 bases; J trimming: 1 base; junction bases outside the gene matches: 7. CDR3 loop: CASADSGASYEQYF. The CDR3 nucleotides read TGCGCCAGCGCTGATAGCGGGGCATCCTACGAGCAGTACTTC.

The V gene is TRBV5-1, the J gene TRBJ2-7; 8 bases line up with TRBD1. The CDR3 contains 16 residues. Germline V gene lookup returns CDR1 SGHRS and CDR2 YFSETQ. J lost 4 bases, V lost 4 bases, and 13 bases had no gene match. The chain's CDR3 is CASSRQVGQAPYEQYF. CDR3 in DNA: TGCGCCAGCAGCCGGCAAGTGGGACAGGCCCCTTACGAGCAGTACTTC. Drawing the rest from reference TRBV5-1 and TRBJ2-7, the complete variable domain is KAGVTQTPRYLIKTRGQQVTLSCSPISGHRSVSWYQQTPGQGLQFLFEYFSETQRNKGNFPGRFSGRQFSNSRSEMNVSTLELGDSALYLCASSRQVGQAPYEQYFGPGTRLTVT.

This clone is a singleton in its sample. The gene calls are TRBV5-4 and TRBJ2-3, with a possible D match to TRBD2 (6 bases). Trimming left V 4 bases short and J 6 bases short, with 15 bases between. The CDR3 spans 14 residues. The germline V gene encodes CDR1 SGHNT and CDR2 YYREEE (reference sequence). DNA for the CDR3: TGTGCCAGCAGCCGGCGGGGACGGACGGATACGCAGTATTTT. Amino acid sequence: CASSRRGRTDTQYF.

The chain carries TRBV10-2 and TRBJ1-1; 7 bases match TRBD1. CDR1 WSHSY and CDR2 SAAADI come from the germline V gene. V lost 5 bases, J lost 0 bases, and 3 bases stayed unmatched. The CDR3 runs to 14 residues. The CDR3 region is CASSSTGMNTEAFF. CDR3 sequence (DNA): TGCGCCAGCAGTTCGACAGGGATGAACACTGAAGCTTTCTTT.

This chain connects TRBV12-5 to TRBJ1-2, with D possibly TRBD1 on 5 matching bases. Trimming shortened V by 6 bases and J by 0 bases, and 20 bases separated the two germline ends. The V gene's germline CDR1 is LGHNT and CDR2 FRNRAP. The CDR3 is 17 amino acids. CDR3 loop: CASGRTGVNLANYGYTF. In nucleotides, the CDR3 is TGTGCTAGTGGCAGGACGGGGGTTAACCTAGCTAACTATGGCTACACCTTC.

The rearrangement joins TRBV5-8 to TRBJ1-4, with D perhaps matching TRBD1 (5 bases). The CDR3 runs 14 residues. The ends were cut back, 1 base at V and 8 bases at J, with 12 bases in the middle. CDR1 SGHTS and CDR2 YDEGEE come from the germline V gene. CDR3 bases: TGTGCCAGCAGCTTGATGCGGAGGGGAGAAAAACTGTTTTTT. Amino acid sequence: CASSLMRRGEKLFF.

V is TRBV20-1 and J is TRBJ2-3; D gene unclear. The CDR3 loop spans 11 amino acids. V was trimmed by 6 bases and J by 5 bases, leaving 9 bases between them. Germline CDR1 DFQATT, CDR2 SNEGSKA (reference sequence). The CDR3 sequence: CSALGGDTQYF. In DNA, the CDR3 is TGCAGTGCCTTAGGCGGAGATACGCAGTATTTT.

V gene TRBV7-2 combines with J gene TRBJ1-2, with 7 bases identical to TRBD1. Germline values: CDR1 SGHTA, CDR2 FQGNSA. The CDR3 runs to 14 residues. The V and J ends lost 6 bases and 0 bases, in that order; junction bases with no gene match: 4. CDR3 in DNA: TGTGCCAGCAGACCGGGACAGTCTAACTATGGCTACACCTTC. Translation gives CASRPGQSNYGYTF.